This T cell receptor beta chain is drawn from a study of vaccination and CD4 T cells after COVID-19. Study background: From HCoV-229E, HCoV-OC43, HCoV-NL63 and SARS-CoV-2, overlapping spike peptides were used to stimulate the cells.

Cultured CD4+ T-cell DNA underwent Oncomine TCR Beta short-read sequencing. TCRdb analysed the PCR reads with MiXCR anew, one entry per CDR3 protein. The profile shows about 20,000 distinct CDR3 sequences, roughly 55% of them singletons. The treatment is: roughly ten-day PBMC culture with coronavirus spike peptide pools or control peptides (ViraFEST assay). Patients returned positive PCR results between March and December 2020, earlier than US Alpha, Beta and Delta variants. A note on this clonotype: As yet, its antigen is unknown.

The sequence was obtained from a human donor who had recovered from COVID-19. Sequencing was carried out using CD4+ T cells from blood, cultured in vitro.

CDR3 in DNA: TGTGCCAGTAGTATACAACAGGGGTTTGGGAACACTGAAGCTTTCTTT. Encoded protein: CASSIQQGFGNTEAFF. V gene TRBV19 combines with J gene TRBJ1-1; 7 bases map to TRBD1. The germline V gene encodes CDR1 LNHDA and CDR2 SQIVND (reference sequence). Losses at the gene ends were 2 bases for V and 1 base for J; bases not matched to a gene: 7. CDR3 length: 16 residues.